This T cell receptor (beta chain) was captured by sequencing in a study of regulatory T cells in long-lasting Graves disease. Time point reported: newly diagnosed GD, antithyroid drugs for less than 3 months. There was RNA extracted from PBMCs, and the TCR library was made from it. Patients came from an endocrinology department in Xi'an, China. The EDTA tubes were filled with around 8.1 milliliters of drawn peripheral blood. This clonotype turned up a few times. Relying on iRepertoire HTBI primers and Arm-PCR of CDR3 regions, the team built TCR beta libraries. TCRdb analysed the multiplex PCR reads with MiXCR anew, one entry per CDR3 protein. This table has some 490,000 distinct CDR3 sequences, approximately 12% appearing once. A further study also used this sample, focusing on T cells in Graves' hyperthyroidism and ophthalmopathy. That source reports: A patient was excluded if there was uncontrolled infection, other autoimmune disease, pregnancy or lactation. During a first-round RT-PCR of the TCR CDR3, the HTBI primer set was used.

This clonotype was sampled from a woman aged 30 to 39 with Graves disease. The sample was peripheral blood mononuclear cells (PBMCs), taken at new diagnosis, from a patient treated with antithyroid drugs.

The CDR3 sequence is CASSLYGGGITEAFF. CDR3 nucleotides: TGTGCCAGCAGCTTATACGGCGGGGGGATCACTGAAGCTTTCTTT. This rearrangement joins TRBV11-2 to TRBJ1-1; D perhaps matches TRBD1 (5 bases). The CDR3 contains 15 residues. V lost 2 bases to trimming and J lost 4 bases, with 14 bases between them. Per the germline V gene, CDR1 is SGHAT and CDR2 is FQNNGV.